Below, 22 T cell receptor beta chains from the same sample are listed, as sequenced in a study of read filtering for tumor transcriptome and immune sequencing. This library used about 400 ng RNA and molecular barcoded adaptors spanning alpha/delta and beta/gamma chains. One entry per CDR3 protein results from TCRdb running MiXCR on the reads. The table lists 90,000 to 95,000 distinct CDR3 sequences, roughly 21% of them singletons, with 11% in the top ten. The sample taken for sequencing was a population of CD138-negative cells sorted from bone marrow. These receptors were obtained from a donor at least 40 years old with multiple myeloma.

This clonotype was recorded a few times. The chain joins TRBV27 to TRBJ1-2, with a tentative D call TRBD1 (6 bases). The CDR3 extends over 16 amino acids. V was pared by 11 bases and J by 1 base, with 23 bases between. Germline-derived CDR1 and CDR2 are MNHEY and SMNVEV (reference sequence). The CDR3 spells CAACSLLKGDNYGYTF. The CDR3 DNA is TGTGCCGCCTGCTCTCTTTTAAAGGGGGATAACTATGGCTACACCTTC.

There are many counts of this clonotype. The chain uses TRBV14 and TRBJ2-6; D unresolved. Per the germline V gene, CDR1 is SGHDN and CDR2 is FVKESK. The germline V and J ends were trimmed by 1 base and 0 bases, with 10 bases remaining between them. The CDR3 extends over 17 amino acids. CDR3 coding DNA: TGTGCCAGCAGCCAAGTTGCTGGGGTCTCTGGGGCCAACGTCCTGACTTTC. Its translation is CASSQVAGVSGANVLTF.

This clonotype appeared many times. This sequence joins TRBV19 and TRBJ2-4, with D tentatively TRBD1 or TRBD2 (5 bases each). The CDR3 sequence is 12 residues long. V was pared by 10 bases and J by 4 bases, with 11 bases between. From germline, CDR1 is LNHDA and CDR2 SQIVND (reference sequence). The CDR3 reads CAIRDQKNIQYF. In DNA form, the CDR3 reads TGTGCCATTAGGGACCAAAAAAACATTCAGTACTTC.

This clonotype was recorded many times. The CDR3 region has the DNA TGTGCCAGCAGTTCCCGGAGGGGACTGGGAACGACCGGGGAGCTGTTTTTT. It is translated as CASSSRRGLGTTGELFF. V usage is TRBV11-2 and J usage is TRBJ2-2; tentatively, D is TRBD2 (6 bases). CDR3 length equals 17 residues. Germline V gene data show CDR1 as SGHAT and CDR2 as FQNNGV. The ends were cut back, 6 bases at V and 5 bases at J, with 22 bases in the middle.

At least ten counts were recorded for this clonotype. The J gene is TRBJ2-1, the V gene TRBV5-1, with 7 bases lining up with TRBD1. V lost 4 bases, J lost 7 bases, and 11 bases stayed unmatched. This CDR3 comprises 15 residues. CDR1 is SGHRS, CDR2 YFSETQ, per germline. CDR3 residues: CASSKGTAVVNEQFF. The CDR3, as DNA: TGCGCCAGCAGCAAAGGGACAGCCGTGGTAAATGAGCAGTTCTTC.

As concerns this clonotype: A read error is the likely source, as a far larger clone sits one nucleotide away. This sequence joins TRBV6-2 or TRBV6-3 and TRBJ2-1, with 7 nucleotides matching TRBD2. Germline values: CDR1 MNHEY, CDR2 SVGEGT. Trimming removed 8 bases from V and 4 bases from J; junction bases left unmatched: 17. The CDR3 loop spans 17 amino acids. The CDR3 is CASGALIGGTDYNEQFF. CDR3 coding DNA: TGTGCCAGCGGTGCCCTGATCGGGGGGACTGATTACAATGAGCAGTTCTTC.

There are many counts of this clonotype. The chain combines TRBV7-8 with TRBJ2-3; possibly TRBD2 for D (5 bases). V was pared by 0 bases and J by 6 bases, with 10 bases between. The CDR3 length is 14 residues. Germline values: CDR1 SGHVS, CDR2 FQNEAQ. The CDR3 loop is CASSLAQQRDTQYF. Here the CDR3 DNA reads TGTGCCAGCAGCTTAGCGCAGCAGCGGGATACGCAGTATTTT.

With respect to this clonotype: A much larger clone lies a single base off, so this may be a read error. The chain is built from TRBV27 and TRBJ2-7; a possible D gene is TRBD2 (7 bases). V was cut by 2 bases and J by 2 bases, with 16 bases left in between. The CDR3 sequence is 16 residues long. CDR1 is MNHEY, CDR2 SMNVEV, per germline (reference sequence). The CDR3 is CASSLKGGGVPYEQYF. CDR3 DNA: TGTGCCAGCAGTTTAAAAGGCGGGGGCGTCCCCTACGAGCAGTACTTC.

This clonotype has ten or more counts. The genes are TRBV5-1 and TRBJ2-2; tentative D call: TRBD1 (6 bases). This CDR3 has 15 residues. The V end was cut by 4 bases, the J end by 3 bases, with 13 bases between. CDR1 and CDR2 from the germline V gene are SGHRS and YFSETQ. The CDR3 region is CASSVVGGDTGELFF. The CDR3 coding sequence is TGCGCCAGCAGCGTAGTAGGGGGTGACACCGGGGAGCTGTTTTTT.

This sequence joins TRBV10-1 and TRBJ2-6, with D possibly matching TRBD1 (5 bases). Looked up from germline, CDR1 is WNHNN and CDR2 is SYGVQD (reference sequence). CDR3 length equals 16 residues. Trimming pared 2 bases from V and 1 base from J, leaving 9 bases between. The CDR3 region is CASSENQGSGANVLTF. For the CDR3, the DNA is TGCGCCAGCAGTGAGAACCAGGGTTCTGGGGCCAACGTCCTGACTTTC.

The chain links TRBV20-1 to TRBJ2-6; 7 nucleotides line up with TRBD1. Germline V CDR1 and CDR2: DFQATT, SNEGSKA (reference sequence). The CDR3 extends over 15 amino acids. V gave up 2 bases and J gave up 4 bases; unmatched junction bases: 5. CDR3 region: CSARRQGSGANVLTF. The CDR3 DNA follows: TGCAGTGCTAGAAGACAGGGATCCGGGGCCAACGTCCTGACTTTC.

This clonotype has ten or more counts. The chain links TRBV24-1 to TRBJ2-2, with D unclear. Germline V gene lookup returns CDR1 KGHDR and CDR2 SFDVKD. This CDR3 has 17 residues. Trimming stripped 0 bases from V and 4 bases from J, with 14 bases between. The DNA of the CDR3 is TGTGCCACCAGTGATTTGTCACAGAAACCTTTCACCGGGGAGCTGTTTTTT. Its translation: CATSDLSQKPFTGELFF.

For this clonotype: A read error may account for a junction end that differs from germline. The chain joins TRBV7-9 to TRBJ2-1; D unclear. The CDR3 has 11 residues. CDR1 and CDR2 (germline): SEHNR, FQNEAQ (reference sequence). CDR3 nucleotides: TGTGCCAGCCGCGAGGCTGGTGAGCAGTTATTC. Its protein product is CASREAGEQLF.

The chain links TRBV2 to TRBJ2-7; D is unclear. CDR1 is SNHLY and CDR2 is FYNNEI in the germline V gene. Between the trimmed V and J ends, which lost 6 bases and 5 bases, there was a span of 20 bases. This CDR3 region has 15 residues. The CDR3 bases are TGTGCCAGCAGGACCATAAGGGCGGTTCAAGACGAGCAGTACTTC. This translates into CASRTIRAVQDEQYF.

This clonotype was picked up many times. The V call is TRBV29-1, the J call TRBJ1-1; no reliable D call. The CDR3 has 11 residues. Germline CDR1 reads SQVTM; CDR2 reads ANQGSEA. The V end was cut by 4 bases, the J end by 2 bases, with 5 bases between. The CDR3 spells CSVVINTEAFF. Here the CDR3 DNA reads TGCAGCGTTGTCATTAACACTGAAGCTTTCTTT.

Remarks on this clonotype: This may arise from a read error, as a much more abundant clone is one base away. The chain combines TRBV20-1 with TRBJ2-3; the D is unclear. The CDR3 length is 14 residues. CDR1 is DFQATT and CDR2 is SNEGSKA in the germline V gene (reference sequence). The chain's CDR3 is CSASPDVPTDTQSF. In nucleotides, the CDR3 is TGCAGTGCTAGCCCGGACGTCCCCACAGATACGCAGTCTTTT.

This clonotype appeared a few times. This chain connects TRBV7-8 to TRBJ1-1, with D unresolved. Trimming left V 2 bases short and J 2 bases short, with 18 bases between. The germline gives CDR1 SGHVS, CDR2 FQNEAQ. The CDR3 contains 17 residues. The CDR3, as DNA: TGTGCCAGCAGCTTAATAACGTCAGTGGACTTTAACACTGAAGCTTTCTTT. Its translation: CASSLITSVDFNTEAFF.

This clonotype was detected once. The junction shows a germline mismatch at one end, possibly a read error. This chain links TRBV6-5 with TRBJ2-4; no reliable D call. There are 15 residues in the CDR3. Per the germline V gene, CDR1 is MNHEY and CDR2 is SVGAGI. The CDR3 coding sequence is TGTGCCAGCAAGGAGTGGAAGGGTGCCAAAAGCATTCAGTACTTC. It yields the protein CASKEWKGAKSIQYF.

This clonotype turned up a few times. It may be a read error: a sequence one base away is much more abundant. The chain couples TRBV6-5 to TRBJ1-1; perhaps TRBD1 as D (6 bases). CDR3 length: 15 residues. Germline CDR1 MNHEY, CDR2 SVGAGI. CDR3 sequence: CASSYSFRGLTEALF. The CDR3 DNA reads TGTGCCAGCAGTTACTCGTTCAGGGGTCTGACTGAAGCTCTCTTT.

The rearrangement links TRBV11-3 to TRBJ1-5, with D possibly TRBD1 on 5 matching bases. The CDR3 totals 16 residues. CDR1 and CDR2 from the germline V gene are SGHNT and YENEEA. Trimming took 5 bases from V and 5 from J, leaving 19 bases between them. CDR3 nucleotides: TGTGCCAGCAGCATAAGGACCCGGGACCCGGATCAGCCCCAGCATTTT. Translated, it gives CASSIRTRDPDQPQHF.

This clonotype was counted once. CDR3 protein: CASSKGGAGYSNQPQHF. The CDR3 coding sequence is TGTGCCAGCAGTAAAGGCGGAGCGGGGTATAGCAATCAGCCCCAGCATTTT. The chain is built from TRBV6-5 and TRBJ1-5; D is ambiguous. This CDR3 has 17 amino acids. Germline-derived CDR1 and CDR2 are MNHEY and SVGAGI. With 5 bases removed from V and 0 bases from J, the gap between germline ends came to 17 bases.

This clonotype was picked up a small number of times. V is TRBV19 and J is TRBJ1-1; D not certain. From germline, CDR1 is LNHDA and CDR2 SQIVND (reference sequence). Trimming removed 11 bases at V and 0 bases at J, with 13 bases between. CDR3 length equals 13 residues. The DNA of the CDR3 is TGTGCCTCCCACTCGAGGGTGAACACTGAAGCTTTCTTT. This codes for CASHSRVNTEAFF. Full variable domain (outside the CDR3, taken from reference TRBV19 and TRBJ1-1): DGGITQSPKYLFRKEGQNVTLSCEQNLNHDAMYWYRQDPGQGLRLIYYSQIVNDFQKGDIAEGYSVSREKKESFPLTVTSAQKNPTAFYLCASHSRVNTEAFFGQGTRLTVV.